Below, one TCR beta chain is given with its context. The target antigen is unknown. Preparation of the TCRbeta library was carried out with unique molecular identifiers. TCRdb called the PCR reads again in MiXCR, with one record for every CDR3 protein. The table lists 800,000 to 1,000,000 distinct CDR3 sequences, around 30% of them singletons, with 28% in the top ten. The data belong to a study of T-cell reconstitution after alpha-beta-depleted transplantation in children. Whole-study findings and limits: There were some patients whose high TCRbeta diversity at day 60 came from surviving recipient T cells and thymic progenitors. Once a year had passed after transplant, T-cell counts and diversity came mostly from newly produced T cells. In patients about two months after transplant, alpha-beta T cells reportedly arose from several hundred expanded graft clones.

The sample in question was PBMCs, mostly from graft donor cells, obtained 360 days after TCRalphabeta/CD19-depleted stem cell transplant. The sequence was obtained from a boy younger than two who had a stem cell transplant for SCID, so the T cells may come from the graft donor.

DNA of the CDR3: TGTGCCAGCAGCTTAGACTGGACAGGGGGCGGATACGAGCAGTACTTC. Encoded protein: CASSLDWTGGGYEQYF. The rearrangement joins TRBV11-2 to TRBJ2-7; the match to TRBD1 covers 11 bases. After removal of 0 bases from V and 4 bases from J, the junction contained 5 bases not matched to a gene. This CDR3 has 16 amino acids. Germline V CDR1 and CDR2: SGHAT, FQNNGV.